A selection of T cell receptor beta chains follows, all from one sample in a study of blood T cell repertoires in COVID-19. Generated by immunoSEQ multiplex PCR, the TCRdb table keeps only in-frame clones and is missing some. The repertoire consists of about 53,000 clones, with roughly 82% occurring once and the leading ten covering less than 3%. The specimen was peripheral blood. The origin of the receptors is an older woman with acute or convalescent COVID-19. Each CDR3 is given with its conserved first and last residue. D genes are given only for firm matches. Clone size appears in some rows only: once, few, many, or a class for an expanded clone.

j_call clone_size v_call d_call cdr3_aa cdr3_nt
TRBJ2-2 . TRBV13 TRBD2 CASTRTSGRWVGELFF TGTGCCAGCACCAGGACTAGCGGGAGATGGGTCGGGGAGCTGTTTTTT
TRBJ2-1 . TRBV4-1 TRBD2 CASSSLAGTYNEQFF TGCGCCAGCAGCTCACTAGCGGGGACATACAATGAGCAGTTCTTC
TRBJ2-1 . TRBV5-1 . CASSVELSEQFF TGCGCCAGCAGCGTCGAACTCTCCGAGCAGTTCTTC
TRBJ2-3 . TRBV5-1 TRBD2 CASSTQRGSDTQYF TGCGCCAGCAGCACGCAGCGGGGTTCGGATACGCAGTATTTT
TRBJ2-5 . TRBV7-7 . CASSPGVGETQYF TGTGCCAGCAGCCCAGGGGTAGGAGAGACCCAGTACTTC
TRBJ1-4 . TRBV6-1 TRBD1 CASRDRGRNEKLFF TGTGCCAGCAGAGACAGGGGGAGGAATGAAAAACTGTTTTTT
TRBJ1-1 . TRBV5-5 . CASSQIRNTEAFF TGTGCCAGCAGCCAAATCAGGAACACTGAAGCTTTCTTT
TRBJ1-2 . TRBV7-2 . CASSLSRGIGYTF TGTGCCAGCAGCTTATCTAGGGGAATCGGCTACACCTTC
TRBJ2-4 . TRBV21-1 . CASSTSDRSCLKNIQYF TGTGCCAGCAGCACATCCGACAGGTCGTGTCTAAAAAACATTCAGTACTTC
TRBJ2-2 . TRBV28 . CASTSGGDDTGELFF TGTGCCAGCACTTCGGGGGGCGATGACACCGGGGAGCTGTTTTTT
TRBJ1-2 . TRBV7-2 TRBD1 CASSRKVAGTGDHGYTF TGTGCCAGCAGCAGGAAAGTTGCCGGGACAGGGGACCATGGCTACACCTTC
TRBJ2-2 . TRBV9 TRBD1 CASSVRTGGTGELFF TGTGCCAGCAGCGTAAGGACAGGGGGGACCGGGGAGCTGTTTTTT
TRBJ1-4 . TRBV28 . CASSKASGLYNEKLFF TGTGCCAGCAGTAAAGCTTCAGGGTTATATAATGAAAAACTGTTTTTT
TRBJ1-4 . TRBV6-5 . CASFRGGLSEKLFF TGTGCCTCATTTCGGGGGGGGTTGAGTGAAAAACTGTTTTTT
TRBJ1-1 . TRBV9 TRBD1 CASSETGAGAEAFF TGTGCCAGCAGCGAGACAGGGGCGGGCGCTGAAGCTTTCTTT
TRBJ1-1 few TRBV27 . CASSLFRGTEAFF TGTGCCAGCAGTCTCTTCAGAGGCACTGAAGCTTTCTTT
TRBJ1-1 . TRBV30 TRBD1 CAWSRSWTGGIRDTEAFF TGTGCCTGGAGTCGGAGTTGGACAGGGGGCATTAGGGACACTGAAGCTTTCTTT
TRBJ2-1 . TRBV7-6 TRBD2 CASSQLSGGGPREQFF TGTGCCAGCAGCCAACTTAGCGGGGGGGGACCGAGGGAGCAGTTCTTC
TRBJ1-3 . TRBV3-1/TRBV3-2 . CASSQLAGSSGNTIYF TGTGCCAGCAGCCAACTTGCGGGCAGCTCTGGAAACACCATATATTTT
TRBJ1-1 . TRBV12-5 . CASGLVSHTNTEAFF TGTGCTAGTGGTTTGGTAAGCCATACGAACACTGAAGCTTTCTTT
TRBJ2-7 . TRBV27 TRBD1 CASSFRGQGGTYEQYF TGTGCCAGCAGTTTTCGGGGACAGGGAGGGACCTACGAGCAGTACTTC
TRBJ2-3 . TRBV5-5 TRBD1 CASGGQGRSTDTQYF TGTGCCAGCGGAGGACAGGGGCGAAGCACAGATACGCAGTATTTT
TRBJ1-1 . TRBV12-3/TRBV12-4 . CASKAQGYTEAFF TGTGCCAGCAAGGCACAGGGTTACACTGAAGCTTTCTTT
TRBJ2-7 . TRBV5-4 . CASSPRTAVRDEQYF TGTGCCAGCAGCCCCCGGACAGCGGTGAGAGACGAGCAGTACTTC
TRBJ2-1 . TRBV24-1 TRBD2 CATSDPGLAGAEQFF TGTGCCACCAGTGACCCGGGACTAGCGGGAGCTGAGCAGTTCTTC
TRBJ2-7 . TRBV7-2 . CASSYSGNPSYEQYF TGTGCCAGCTCATACTCGGGGAATCCCTCCTACGAGCAGTACTTC
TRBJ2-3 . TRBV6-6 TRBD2 CASSPRGEKSTDTQYF TGTGCCAGCAGTCCCCGGGGGGAGAAGAGCACAGATACGCAGTATTTT
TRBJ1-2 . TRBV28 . CASSLWGGTTNYGYTF TGTGCCAGCAGTTTATGGGGGGGGACAACTAACTATGGCTACACCTTC
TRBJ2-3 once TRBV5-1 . CASSSSLQGDTQYF TGCGCCAGCAGCTCAAGCCTACAGGGAGATACGCAGTATTTT
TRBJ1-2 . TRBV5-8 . CASIRSPLGNYGYTF TGTGCCAGCATCCGAAGCCCCCTCGGGAACTATGGCTACACCTTC
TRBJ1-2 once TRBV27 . CASSSTRGNGGYTF TGTGCCAGCAGTTCCACACGGGGGAATGGTGGCTACACCTTC
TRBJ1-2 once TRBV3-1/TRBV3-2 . CASSQEDTQGSQYGYTF TGTGCCAGCAGCCAAGAAGACACTCAGGGATCTCAGTATGGCTACACCTTC
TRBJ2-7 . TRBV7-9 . CASSLVSSYEQYF TGTGCCAGCAGCTTAGTATCCAGCTACGAGCAGTACTTC
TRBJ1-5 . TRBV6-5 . CASSRDTSEPQHF TGTGCCAGCTCCCGGGATACAAGCGAGCCCCAGCATTTT
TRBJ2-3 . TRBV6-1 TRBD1 CASSATRDSYADTQYF TGTGCCAGCAGTGCAACACGGGACAGCTACGCAGATACGCAGTATTTT
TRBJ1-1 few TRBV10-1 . CASSVRTDTEAFF TGCGCCAGCAGTGTTAGGACAGACACTGAAGCTTTCTTT
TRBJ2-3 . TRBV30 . CAWTRQISYTDTQYF TGTGCCTGGACTAGACAGATCAGCTACACAGATACGCAGTATTTT
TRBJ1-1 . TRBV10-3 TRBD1 CAITGQANTEAFF TGTGCCATCACGGGACAGGCGAACACTGAAGCTTTCTTT
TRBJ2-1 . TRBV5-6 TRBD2 CASSYRGKRGATNEQFF TGTGCCAGCAGCTACCGGGGTAAGCGGGGGGCGACCAATGAGCAGTTCTTC
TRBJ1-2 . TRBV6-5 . CASSPNGVNYGYTF TGTGCCAGCAGTCCCAACGGGGTGAACTATGGCTACACCTTC
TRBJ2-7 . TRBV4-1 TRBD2 CASRDRLAGSSYEQYF TGCGCCAGCAGGGACCGACTAGCGGGAAGCTCCTACGAGCAGTACTTC
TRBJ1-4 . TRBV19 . CATADSFNEKLFF TGTGCCACCGCGGACAGTTTTAATGAAAAACTGTTTTTT
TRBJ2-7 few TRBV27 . CASSLFGKSYEQYF TGTGCCAGCAGTTTATTCGGGAAATCCTACGAGCAGTACTTC
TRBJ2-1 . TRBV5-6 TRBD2 CASSRAGGFYEQFF TGTGCCAGCAGCCGAGCGGGAGGGTTCTATGAGCAGTTCTTC
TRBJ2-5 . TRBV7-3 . CASSLTAQETQYF TGTGCCAGCAGCTTGACAGCCCAAGAGACCCAGTACTTC
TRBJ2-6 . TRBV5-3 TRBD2 CARSLDSGGSSGANVLTF TGTGCCAGAAGCTTGGATTCCGGGGGGAGCTCTGGGGCCAACGTCCTGACTTTC